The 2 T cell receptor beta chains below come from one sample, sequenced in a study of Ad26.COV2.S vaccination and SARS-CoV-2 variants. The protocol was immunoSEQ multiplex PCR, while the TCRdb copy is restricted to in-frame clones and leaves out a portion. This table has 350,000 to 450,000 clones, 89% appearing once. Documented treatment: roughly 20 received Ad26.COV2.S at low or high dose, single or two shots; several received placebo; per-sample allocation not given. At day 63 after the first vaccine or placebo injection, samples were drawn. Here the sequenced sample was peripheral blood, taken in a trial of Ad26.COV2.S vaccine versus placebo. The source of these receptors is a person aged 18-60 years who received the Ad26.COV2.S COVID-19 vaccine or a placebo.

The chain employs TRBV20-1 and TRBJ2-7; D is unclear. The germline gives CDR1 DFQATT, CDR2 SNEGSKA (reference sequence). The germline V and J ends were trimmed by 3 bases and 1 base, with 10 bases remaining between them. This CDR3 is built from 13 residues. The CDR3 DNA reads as TGCAGTGCTAGTCGGGTCGGTTCCTACGAGCAGTACTTC. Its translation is CSASRVGSYEQYF.

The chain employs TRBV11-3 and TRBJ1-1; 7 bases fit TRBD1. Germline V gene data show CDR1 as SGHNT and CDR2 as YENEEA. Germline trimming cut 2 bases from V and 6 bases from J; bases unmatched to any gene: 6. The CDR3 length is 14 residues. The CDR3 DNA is TGTGCCAGCAGCTTAATGGGCCAGGGGGCTGAAGCTTTCTTT. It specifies CASSLMGQGAEAFF.